This T cell receptor (beta chain) was sequenced for a study of control samples from healthy donors and cancer patients. TCRdb keeps only in-frame clones here, not all; method: immunoSEQ multiplex PCR. This sample has 100,000 to 120,000 clones, with almost 85% found just once. The CDR3 spans 12 residues. Trimming left V 6 bases short and J 10 bases short, with 10 bases between. The rearrangement links TRBV12-3 or TRBV12-4 to TRBJ1-6; possibly TRBD1 for D (6 bases). The source is a man younger than 30 in good health. The sample comprised blood. The CDR3 region is CASRPGVSPLHF. The CDR3 DNA reads TGTGCCAGCAGGCCAGGGGTCTCACCCCTCCACTTT.